The 5 T cell receptor beta chains given below trace back to one sample, sequenced in a study of blood T cell repertoires in COVID-19. The method was immunoSEQ multiplex PCR; TCRdb's version includes in-frame clones alone and lacks a portion of them. The sample comprises some 290,000 clones, around 83% of which are singletons, and 3.6% rests with the top ten. Sequencing was done on a sample of peripheral blood. All receptors come from a man aged 18 to 35 with active or convalescent COVID-19.

This rearrangement joins TRBV20-1 to TRBJ1-2; D is possibly TRBD1 (5 bases). CDR3 length equals 11 residues. The V end lost 7 bases, the J end lost 3 bases, and 9 bases lay between the germline ends. Per germline, CDR1 DFQATT and CDR2 SNEGSKA (reference sequence). DNA of the CDR3: TGCAGTGTAGGGGTTGACTATGGCTACACCTTC. This codes for CSVGVDYGYTF.

The chain joins TRBV4-1 to TRBJ2-3; D might be TRBD1 (6 bases). CDR1 is MGHRA, CDR2 YSYEKL, per germline. V was pared by 4 bases and J by 5 bases, with 22 bases between. The CDR3 has 17 residues. CDR3 loop: CASSLTQWGPGIDTQYF. DNA of the CDR3: TGCGCCAGCAGCCTAACTCAGTGGGGGCCTGGTATAGATACGCAGTATTTT.

V usage is TRBV13 and J usage is TRBJ1-1, with D tentatively TRBD1 (5 bases). V lost 0 bases, J lost 1 base, and 6 bases lay in between. The germline V gene encodes CDR1 PRHDT and CDR2 FYEKMQ (reference sequence). This CDR3 comprises 14 residues. CDR3 region: CASSLGGANTEAFF. CDR3 nucleotide sequence: TGTGCCAGCAGCTTAGGTGGGGCGAACACTGAAGCTTTCTTT.

The chain combines TRBV4-1 with TRBJ1-1, with a weak D call TRBD1 (6 bases). Germline V gene data show CDR1 as MGHRA and CDR2 as YSYEKL. The CDR3 length is 14 residues. Trimming removed 6 bases at V and 5 bases at J, with 16 bases between. CDR3: CASRGIGTTTEAFF. The CDR3 nucleotides are TGCGCCAGCAGGGGAATAGGGACAACGACTGAAGCTTTCTTT.

CDR3 DNA sequence: TGCGCCAGCAAACAGGGGGTTACGAACACTGAAGCTTTCTTT. Translated: CASKQGVTNTEAFF. This chain connects TRBV5-1 to TRBJ1-1; 8 positions agree with TRBD1. The ends lost 6 bases at V and 1 base at J; junction bases unmatched: 5. From germline, CDR1 is SGHRS and CDR2 YFSETQ. This CDR3 spans 14 amino acids.